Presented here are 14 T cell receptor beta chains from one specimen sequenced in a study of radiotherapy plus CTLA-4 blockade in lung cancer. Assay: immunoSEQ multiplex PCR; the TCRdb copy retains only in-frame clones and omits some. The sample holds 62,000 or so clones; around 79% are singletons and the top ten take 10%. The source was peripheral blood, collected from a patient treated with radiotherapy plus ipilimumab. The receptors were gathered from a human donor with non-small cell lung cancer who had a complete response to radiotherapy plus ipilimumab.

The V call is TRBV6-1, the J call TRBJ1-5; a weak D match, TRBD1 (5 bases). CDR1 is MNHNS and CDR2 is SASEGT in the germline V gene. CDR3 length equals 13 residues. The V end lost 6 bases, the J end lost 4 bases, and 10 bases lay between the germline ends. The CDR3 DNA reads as TGTGCCAGCAGAGCGACAGTGAATCAGCCCCAGCATTTT. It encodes CASRATVNQPQHF.

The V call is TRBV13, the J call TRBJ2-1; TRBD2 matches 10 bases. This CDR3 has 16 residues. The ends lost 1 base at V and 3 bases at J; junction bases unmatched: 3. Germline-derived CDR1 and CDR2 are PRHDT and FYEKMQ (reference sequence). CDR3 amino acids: CASSLAAGGLYNEQFF. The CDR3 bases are TGTGCCAGCAGCTTAGCAGCGGGGGGGCTCTACAATGAGCAGTTCTTC.

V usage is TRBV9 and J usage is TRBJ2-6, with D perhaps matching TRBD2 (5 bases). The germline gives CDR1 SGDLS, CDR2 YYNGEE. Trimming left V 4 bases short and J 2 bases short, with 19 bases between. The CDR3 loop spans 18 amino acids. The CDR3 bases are TGTGCCAGCAGCCCCCGCCCGACCCAGAGGGCTGGGGCCAACGTCCTGACTTTC. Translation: CASSPRPTQRAGANVLTF.

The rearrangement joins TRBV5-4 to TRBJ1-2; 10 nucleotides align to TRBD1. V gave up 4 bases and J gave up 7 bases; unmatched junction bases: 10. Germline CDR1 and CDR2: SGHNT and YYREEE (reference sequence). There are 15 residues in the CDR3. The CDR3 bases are TGTGCCAGCAGCGCGACAGGGGGCGCATCCCGTGGCTACACCTTC. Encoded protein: CASSATGGASRGYTF.

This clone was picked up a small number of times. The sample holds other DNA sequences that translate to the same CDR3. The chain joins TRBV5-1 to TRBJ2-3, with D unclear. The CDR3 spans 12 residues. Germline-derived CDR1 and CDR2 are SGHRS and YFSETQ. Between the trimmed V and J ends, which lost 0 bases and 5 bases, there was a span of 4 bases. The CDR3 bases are TGCGCCAGCAGCTTGGCTGGAGATACGCAGTATTTT. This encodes CASSLAGDTQYF.

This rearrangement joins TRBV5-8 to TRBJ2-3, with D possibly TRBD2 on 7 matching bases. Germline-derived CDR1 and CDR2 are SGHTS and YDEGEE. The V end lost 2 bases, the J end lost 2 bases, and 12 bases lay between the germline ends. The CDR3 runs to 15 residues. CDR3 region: CASSFGGRSTDTQYF. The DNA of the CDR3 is TGTGCCAGCAGCTTCGGGGGGCGTTCCACAGATACGCAGTATTTT.

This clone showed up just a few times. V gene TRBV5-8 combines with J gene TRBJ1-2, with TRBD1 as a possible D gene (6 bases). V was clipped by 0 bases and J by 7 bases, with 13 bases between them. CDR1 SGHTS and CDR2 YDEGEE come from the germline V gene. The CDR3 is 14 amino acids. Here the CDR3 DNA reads TGTGCCAGCAGCTTGGGGCGACAGGCCCGTGGCTACACCTTC. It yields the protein CASSLGRQARGYTF.

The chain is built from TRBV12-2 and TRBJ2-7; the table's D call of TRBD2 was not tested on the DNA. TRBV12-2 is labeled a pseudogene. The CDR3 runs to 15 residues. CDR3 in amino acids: CASPPGGATSYEQYV. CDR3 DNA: TGTGCAAGCCCCCCGGGGGGGGCAACCTCCTACGAGCAGTACGTC.

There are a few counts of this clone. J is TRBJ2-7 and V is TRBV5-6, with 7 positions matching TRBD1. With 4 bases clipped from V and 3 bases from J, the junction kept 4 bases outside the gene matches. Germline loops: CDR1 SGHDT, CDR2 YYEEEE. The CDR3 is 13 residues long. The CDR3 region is CASSRDSRYEQYV. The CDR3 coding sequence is TGTGCCAGCAGCCGGGACAGTCGCTACGAGCAGTACGTC.

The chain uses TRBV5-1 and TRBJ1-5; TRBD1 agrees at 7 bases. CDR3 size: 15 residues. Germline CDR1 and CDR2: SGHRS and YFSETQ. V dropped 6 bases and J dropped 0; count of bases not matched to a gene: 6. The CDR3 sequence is CASKTGPYSNQPQHF. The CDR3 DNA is TGCGCCAGCAAGACAGGGCCTTATAGCAATCAGCCCCAGCATTTT. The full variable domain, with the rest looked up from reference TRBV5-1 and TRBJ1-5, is KAGVTQTPRYLIKTRGQQVTLSCSPISGHRSVSWYQQTPGQGLQFLFEYFSETQRNKGNFPGRFSGRQFSNSRSEMNVSTLELGDSALYLCASKTGPYSNQPQHFGDGTRLSIL.

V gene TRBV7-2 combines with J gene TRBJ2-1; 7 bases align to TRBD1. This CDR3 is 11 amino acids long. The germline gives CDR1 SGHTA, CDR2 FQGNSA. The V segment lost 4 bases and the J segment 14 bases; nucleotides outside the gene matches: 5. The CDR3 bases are TGTGCCAGCAGCTCGGGACAGAGGGAGTTCTTC. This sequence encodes CASSSGQREFF.

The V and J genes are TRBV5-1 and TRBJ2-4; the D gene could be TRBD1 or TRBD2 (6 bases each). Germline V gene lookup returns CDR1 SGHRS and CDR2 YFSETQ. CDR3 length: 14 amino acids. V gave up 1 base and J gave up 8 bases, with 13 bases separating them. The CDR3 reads CASSLQGTQDIQYF. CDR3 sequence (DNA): TGCGCCAGCAGCTTGCAGGGGACTCAAGACATTCAGTACTTC.

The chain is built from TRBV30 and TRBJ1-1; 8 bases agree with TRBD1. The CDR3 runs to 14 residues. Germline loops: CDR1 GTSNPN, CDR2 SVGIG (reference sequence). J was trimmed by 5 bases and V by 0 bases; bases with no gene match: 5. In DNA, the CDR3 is TGTGCCTGGAGTGTGCAGGGGGCGGGGACTGAAGCTTTCTTT. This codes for CAWSVQGAGTEAFF.

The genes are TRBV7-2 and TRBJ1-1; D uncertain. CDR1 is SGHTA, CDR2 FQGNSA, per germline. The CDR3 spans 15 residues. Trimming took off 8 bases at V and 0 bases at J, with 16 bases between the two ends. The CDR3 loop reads CASRLGRLLNTEAFF. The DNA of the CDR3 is TGTGCCAGCCGTCTTGGGAGGCTTTTGAACACTGAAGCTTTCTTT.